This entry lists 32 T cell receptor beta chains sequenced from one sample in a study of shared clonotypes between healthy human individuals. The method was immunoSEQ multiplex PCR; TCRdb's version includes in-frame clones alone and lacks a portion of them. The sample includes some 530,000 clones, about 78% seen only once; the top ten take 12%. The sequencing input was PBMCs. The source is a woman aged 40 to 55 in good health. Some clones in this sample may be carry-over from other donors' samples.

This clone was seen a single time. Here the CDR3 reads CAITQNQGAGELFF. The CDR3, as DNA: TGTGCCATCACCCAAAATCAGGGAGCCGGGGAGCTGTTTTTT. The chain carries TRBV10-3 and TRBJ2-2; D possibly uses TRBD1 or TRBD2 (5 bases each). CDR3 length: 14 residues. Germline V gene sequence: CDR1 ENHRY, CDR2 SYGVKD. Trimming stripped 7 bases from V and 6 bases from J, with 15 bases between.

Comments on this clone: A read error may account for a junction end that differs from germline. The chain combines TRBV11-2 with TRBJ2-2; D might be TRBD2 (5 bases). Germline assignment: CDR1 SGHAT and CDR2 FQNNGV. The length of the CDR3 is 12 residues. The DNA for the CDR3 is TGTGCCAGCAGCTTAGTGACCGGGGAGCTGCTTTTT. As protein: CASSLVTGELLF. Full variable domain (outside the CDR3, taken from reference TRBV11-2 and TRBJ2-2): EAGVAQSPRYKIIEKRQSVAFWCNPISGHATLYWYQQILGQGPKLLIQFQNNGVVDDSQLPKDRFSAERLKGVDSTLKIQPAKLEDSAVYLCASSLVTGELLFGEGSRLTVL.

This clone turned up a few times. The CDR3 loop reads CASSLAGLAGYNEQFF. For the CDR3, the DNA is TGCGCCAGCAGCTTGGCGGGACTAGCGGGATATAATGAGCAGTTCTTC. The V and J genes are TRBV5-1 and TRBJ2-1; 13 bases agree with TRBD2. Trimming cost V 0 bases and J 7 bases; bases outside gene matches: 4. Germline V gene lookup returns CDR1 SGHRS and CDR2 YFSETQ. The CDR3 has 16 amino acids.

This chain links TRBV28 with TRBJ2-1, with D possibly being TRBD2 (5 bases). From germline, CDR1 is MDHEN and CDR2 SYDVKM. V shed 6 bases and J shed 4 bases, with 16 bases lying between them. CDR3 length: 15 amino acids. The CDR3 spells CASSTAGAAYNEQFF. The DNA of the CDR3 is TGTGCCAGCAGCACCGCGGGCGCGGCTTACAATGAGCAGTTCTTC.

The chain carries TRBV15 and TRBJ1-1; D gene ambiguous. The V end was cut by 1 base, the J end by 3 bases, with 12 bases between. The germline V gene has CDR1 LNHNV and CDR2 YYDKDF (reference sequence). CDR3 length: 15 amino acids. This chain's CDR3 is CATSRAYGEYTEAFF. Written as DNA, the CDR3 is TGTGCCACCAGCAGAGCATACGGGGAGTACACTGAAGCTTTCTTT.

The rearrangement links TRBV29-1 to TRBJ1-2; tentative D call: TRBD1 (6 bases). The CDR3 covers 13 residues. The germline gives CDR1 SQVTM, CDR2 ANQGSEA. V lost 2 bases and J 5 bases, leaving 12 bases between the germline ends. CDR3 amino acids: CSVEPGTSYGYTF. In nucleotides, the CDR3 is TGCAGCGTTGAACCCGGGACAAGTTATGGCTACACCTTC.

This clone was seen just once. V usage is TRBV19 and J usage is TRBJ1-2; D uncertain. CDR1 is LNHDA, CDR2 SQIVND, per germline (reference sequence). The V and J ends lost 5 bases and 5 bases respectively, with 12 bases between them. CDR3 length: 13 residues. The CDR3 region has the DNA TGTGCCAGTAGTTTCTCATCCCAGTATGGCTACACCTTC. This translates into CASSFSSQYGYTF.

The J gene is TRBJ1-4, the V gene TRBV29-1; D gene uncertain. Trimming shortened V by 4 bases and J by 2 bases, and 8 bases separated the two germline ends. This CDR3 region has 13 residues. The germline V gene encodes CDR1 SQVTM and CDR2 ANQGSEA. This CDR3 is CSVGSVTNEKLFF. The CDR3 coding sequence is TGCAGCGTTGGGTCAGTCACTAATGAAAAACTGTTTTTT.

This sequence joins TRBV9 and TRBJ2-7; perhaps TRBD2 as D (6 bases). Germline CDR1 is SGDLS and CDR2 is YYNGEE. V lost 1 base and J 6 bases, leaving 17 bases between the germline ends. CDR3 size: 15 residues. This CDR3 is CASSVTLASDAEQYF. The CDR3 nucleotides read TGTGCCAGCAGCGTAACCCTAGCGTCCGATGCCGAGCAGTACTTC.

This clone was seen many times. The gene calls are TRBV14 and TRBJ1-2; no reliable D call. Germline lookup yields CDR1 SGHDN and CDR2 FVKESK. The CDR3 length is 12 residues. V was trimmed by 1 base and J by 7 bases, leaving 7 bases between them. CDR3 DNA sequence: TGTGCCAGCAGCCAAGGGGCTTTTGGCTACACCTTC. It translates to CASSQGAFGYTF.

The chain links TRBV27 to TRBJ2-7; D unresolved. Trimming took off 2 bases at V and 0 bases at J, with 11 bases between the two ends. CDR1 and CDR2 from the germline V gene are MNHEY and SMNVEV (reference sequence). The CDR3 totals 15 residues. CDR3 loop: CASSLGRSNSYEQYF. The DNA of the CDR3 is TGTGCCAGCAGTTTAGGCAGAAGTAACTCCTACGAGCAGTACTTC.

The chain carries TRBV28 and TRBJ1-2; tentative D call: TRBD1 (5 bases). The CDR3 sequence is 14 residues long. Trimming removed 8 bases from V and 1 base from J, with 14 bases in between. Germline V gene data show CDR1 as MDHEN and CDR2 as SYDVKM. This CDR3 reads CASSVGGDNYGYTF. CDR3 nucleotide sequence: TGTGCCAGCTCAGTGGGGGGGGATAACTATGGCTACACCTTC.

V gene TRBV2 combines with J gene TRBJ2-2; D not resolved. The CDR3 consists of 14 residues. V was clipped by 7 bases and J by 4 bases, with 13 bases between them. Germline-derived CDR1 and CDR2 are SNHLY and FYNNEI. The CDR3 is CASTAEGGTGELFF. The CDR3 DNA reads TGTGCCAGCACCGCTGAAGGTGGCACCGGGGAGCTGTTTTTT.

The gene calls are TRBV29-1 and TRBJ2-1; weak D call: TRBD1 (6 bases). The CDR3 is 14 amino acids. Looked up from germline, CDR1 is SQVTM and CDR2 is ANQGSEA. V shed 6 bases and J shed 7 bases, with 19 bases lying between them. The CDR3 here is CSVLTRGPRNEQFF. The DNA for the CDR3 is TGCAGCGTCCTCACCAGGGGCCCCCGGAATGAGCAGTTCTTC.

The chain joins TRBV28 to TRBJ2-3; D not certain. CDR1 MDHEN and CDR2 SYDVKM come from the germline V gene. V was cut by 4 bases and J by 6 bases, with 8 bases left in between. The CDR3 totals 12 residues. The CDR3 region has the DNA TGTGCCAGCAGTTGGGGTTCGGATACGCAGTATTTT. Translation: CASSWGSDTQYF.

This clone was observed a few times. CDR3 bases: TGTGCCAGCAGCTTTACCCAGGCAGATACGCAGTATTTT. Amino acid sequence: CASSFTQADTQYF. This chain connects TRBV11-3 to TRBJ2-3; D gene ambiguous. This CDR3 has 13 amino acids. Deletions cut 3 bases from V and 4 bases from J, with 8 bases between. Germline V gene sequence: CDR1 SGHNT, CDR2 YENEEA.

Comment on this clone: This probably arose from a read error, given a far larger clone one base away. The chain is built from TRBV30 and TRBJ2-1; D is undetermined. Germline-derived CDR1 and CDR2 are GTSNPN and SVGIG (reference sequence). The CDR3 consists of 13 residues. In nucleotides, the CDR3 is TGTGCCTGGATGTTTACGAGCTACAATGGGCAGTTCTTC. Translation: CAWMFTSYNGQFF.

This clone was seen only a few times. The V and J genes are TRBV4-3 and TRBJ1-1; a weak D match, TRBD1 (5 bases). Germline V gene data show CDR1 as LGHNA and CDR2 as YSLEER. The V gene lost 0 bases and the J gene lost 6 bases, with 8 bases spanning the gap. The length of the CDR3 is 13 residues. CDR3 in DNA: TGCGCCAGCAGCCAAGATTGGGGGGCTGAAGCTTTCTTT. Amino acids: CASSQDWGAEAFF.

CDR3 in DNA: TGTGCCAGCAGCCAACAGGCGGGGGACACTGAAGCTTTCTTT. Translation: CASSQQAGDTEAFF. The chain combines TRBV11-2 with TRBJ1-1, with D possibly matching TRBD1 (5 bases). The CDR3 contains 14 residues. Trimming removed 5 bases from V and 3 bases from J, with 13 bases in between. Germline V gene data show CDR1 as SGHAT and CDR2 as FQNNGV.

This chain uses TRBV6-5 with TRBJ2-2; 9 bases map to TRBD1. CDR3 length equals 13 residues. Germline-derived CDR1 and CDR2 are MNHEY and SVGAGI. V trimming: 7 bases; J trimming: 6 bases; junction bases outside the gene matches: 3. The CDR3 is CASKTGGAGELFF. CDR3 bases: TGTGCCAGCAAGACAGGGGGTGCCGGGGAGCTGTTTTTT.

This clone was seen more than once but under ten times. CDR3 sequence: CASSVATGYEQYF. The CDR3 DNA reads as TGTGCCAGCAGCGTAGCTACGGGGTACGAGCAGTACTTC. J is TRBJ2-7 and V is TRBV9; a possible D gene is TRBD2 (5 bases). The germline CDR1 and CDR2 sequences are SGDLS and YYNGEE. The V end lost 0 bases, the J end lost 4 bases, and 8 bases lay between the germline ends. This CDR3 region has 13 residues.

The chain joins TRBV6-5 to TRBJ1-3; unclear D gene. Germline V CDR1 and CDR2: MNHEY, SVGAGI. This CDR3 is built from 16 residues. Between the trimmed V and J ends, which lost 4 bases and 0 bases, there was a span of 13 bases. DNA of the CDR3: TGTGCCAGCAGTTCAGTATTAATAAGCTCTGGAAACACCATATATTTT. Its translation is CASSSVLISSGNTIYF.

The chain links TRBV2 to TRBJ1-2, with D possibly TRBD1 on 6 matching bases. This CDR3 is 13 amino acids long. Germline V gene lookup returns CDR1 SNHLY and CDR2 FYNNEI. V was cut by 10 bases and J by 4 bases, with 16 bases left in between. The CDR3 DNA sequence: TGTGCCACCCTAAGGGGGGGAGGCTATGGCTACACCTTC. Protein product: CATLRGGGYGYTF. Full variable domain (remainder filled in from reference TRBV2 and TRBJ1-2): EPEVTQTPSHQVTQMGQEVILRCVPISNHLYFYWYRQILGQKVEFLVSFYNNEISEKSEIFDDQFSVERPDGSNFTLKIRSTKLEDSAMYFCATLRGGGYGYTFGSGTRLTVV.

This clone was found a few times. The chain is built from TRBV28 and TRBJ1-1, with D unclear. Trimming removed 8 bases from V and 5 bases from J, with 21 bases in between. This CDR3 spans 15 amino acids. Per the germline V gene, CDR1 is MDHEN and CDR2 is SYDVKM. DNA of the CDR3: TGTGCCAGCTCCCTCAGAGGACGGGGAGGGACTGAAGCTTTCTTT. This codes for CASSLRGRGGTEAFF.

The CDR3 sequence is CASTGTSRTDTQYF. The CDR3 nucleotides read TGCGCCAGCACCGGGACTAGCCGGACAGATACGCAGTATTTT. The V and J genes are TRBV10-2 and TRBJ2-3, with 9 bases lining up with TRBD2. Per the germline V gene, CDR1 is WSHSY and CDR2 is SAAADI. The trim removed 7 bases at V and 3 bases at J, leaving 5 bases unmatched. The CDR3 loop spans 14 amino acids.

The V call is TRBV6-1, the J call TRBJ1-1, with D possibly TRBD1 on 6 matching bases. V gave up 2 bases and J gave up 4 bases, with 17 bases separating them. This CDR3 contains 16 residues. Germline values: CDR1 MNHNS, CDR2 SASEGT. CDR3 sequence: CASSELGAGVGTEAFF. For the CDR3, the DNA is TGTGCCAGCAGTGAATTGGGGGCAGGGGTGGGCACTGAAGCTTTCTTT.

V is TRBV2 and J is TRBJ2-1; D uncertain. Germline values: CDR1 SNHLY, CDR2 FYNNEI. V was pared by 6 bases and J by 5 bases, with 14 bases between. The CDR3 spans 14 residues. The CDR3 reads CASSATGVDNEQFF. The CDR3, as DNA: TGTGCCAGCAGCGCCACGGGCGTGGACAATGAGCAGTTCTTC.

V usage is TRBV6-1 and J usage is TRBJ2-7; D is unresolved. CDR1 is MNHNS and CDR2 is SASEGT in the germline V gene. With 7 bases removed from V and 2 bases from J, the gap between germline ends came to 12 bases. This CDR3 is built from 13 residues. The CDR3 nucleotides read TGTGCCAGCAAACGAGGCAGCACCTACGAGCAGTACTTC. Amino acids: CASKRGSTYEQYF.

This clone came up once. The V and J genes are TRBV27 and TRBJ1-5; tentative D call: TRBD1 (5 bases). The length of the CDR3 is 14 residues. Germline V CDR1 and CDR2: MNHEY, SMNVEV (reference sequence). V lost 5 bases and J 5 bases, leaving 13 bases between the germline ends. CDR3 amino acids: CASSTTLRDQPQHF. In DNA, the CDR3 is TGTGCCAGCAGTACTACCCTCAGGGATCAGCCCCAGCATTTT.

V usage is TRBV6-4 and J usage is TRBJ2-7, with D tentatively TRBD2 (5 bases). Per the germline V gene, CDR1 is MRHNA and CDR2 is SNTAGT. The CDR3 extends over 12 amino acids. V lost 5 bases, J lost 5 bases, and 10 bases lay in between. The CDR3 is CASSPSEDEQYF. The CDR3 DNA is TGTGCCAGCAGTCCCTCGGAGGACGAGCAGTACTTC.

The chain couples TRBV5-1 to TRBJ2-7, with 14 bases lining up with TRBD2. V trimming: 1 base; J trimming: 3 bases; junction bases outside the gene matches: 3. CDR1 is SGHRS and CDR2 is YFSETQ in the germline V gene. The CDR3 extends over 16 amino acids. The CDR3, as DNA: TGCGCCAGCAGCTTGATGGGGACTAGCGGGAGCTACGAGCAGTACTTC. Protein: CASSLMGTSGSYEQYF.

The chain employs TRBV7-9 and TRBJ2-6; 7 nucleotides agree with TRBD1. Germline CDR1 is SEHNR and CDR2 is FQNEAQ (reference sequence). The V and J ends lost 5 bases and 0 bases, in that order; junction bases with no gene match: 4. This CDR3 has 16 residues. The CDR3 loop reads CASSRTGPSGANVLTF. The CDR3 DNA reads TGTGCCAGCAGCCGGACAGGCCCCTCTGGGGCCAACGTCCTGACTTTC.